The 15 T cell receptor beta chains given below trace back to one sample, sequenced in a study of T cell responses to AZD1222 COVID-19 vaccine. Sequenced by immunoSEQ multiplex PCR; TCRdb stores in-frame clones only, minus some. The sample lists some 120,000 clones; approximately 85% were seen once. This material consisted of peripheral blood, taken on day 0 of MenACWY control vaccination. These receptors came from an adult in good health.

V and J are TRBV19 and TRBJ2-4, with TRBD2 matching 7 bases. J gave up 2 bases and V 6 bases, and 4 bases lay outside the gene matches. CDR3 length: 14 residues. The V gene's germline CDR1 is LNHDA and CDR2 SQIVND (reference sequence). CDR3 DNA: TGTGCCAGTAGGGGGGGGACCCCCAAAAACATTCAGTACTTC. The encoded protein is CASRGGTPKNIQYF. Using reference TRBV19 and TRBJ2-4 for the parts outside the CDR3, the full variable domain is DGGITQSPKYLFRKEGQNVTLSCEQNLNHDAMYWYRQDPGQGLRLIYYSQIVNDFQKGDIAEGYSVSREKKESFPLTVTSAQKNPTAFYLCASRGGTPKNIQYFGAGTRLSVL.

The rearrangement joins TRBV5-4 to TRBJ1-1, with a weak D call TRBD1 (5 bases). The CDR3 runs to 14 residues. Per germline, CDR1 SGHNT and CDR2 YYREEE (reference sequence). V shed 2 bases and J shed 4 bases, with 12 bases lying between them. CDR3 DNA: TGTGCCAGCAGCTTCCCGGGGAGGGGCACTGAAGCTTTCTTT. Translation gives CASSFPGRGTEAFF.

This chain links TRBV27 with TRBJ1-1; the D is unclear. Germline V gene data show CDR1 as MNHEY and CDR2 as SMNVEV (reference sequence). V was shortened by 2 bases and J by 3 bases, with 10 bases between the two germline ends. CDR3 length equals 14 residues. The CDR3 DNA reads TGTGCCAGCAGTTTAGTTCAGGCGGACACTGAAGCTTTCTTT. This translates into CASSLVQADTEAFF.

This clone appeared a single time. The genes are TRBV7-6 and TRBJ2-2, with 10 bases aligning to TRBD2. In germline, CDR1 is SGHVS, CDR2 FNYEAQ. This CDR3 region has 18 residues. The trim removed 2 bases at V and 0 bases at J, leaving 6 bases unmatched. DNA for the CDR3: TGTGCCAGCAGCTTAACTCTAGCGGGGGCTTCGAACACCGGGGAGCTGTTTTTT. Translating it yields CASSLTLAGASNTGELFF.

DNA for the CDR3: TGTGTCAGAAGCCCTCGGACAGGGGATTACGAGCAGTACTTC. It translates to CVRSPRTGDYEQYF. The chain links TRBV7-5 to TRBJ2-7; the table's D call of TRBD1 was not tested on the DNA. TRBV7-5 is a pseudogene. The CDR3 is 14 residues long.

V gene TRBV10-2 combines with J gene TRBJ1-3; D perhaps matches TRBD1 (6 bases). Germline assignment: CDR1 WSHSY and CDR2 SAAADI. The CDR3 is 16 residues long. V was pared by 2 bases and J by 0 bases, with 11 bases between. In nucleotides, the CDR3 is TGCGCCAGCAGTGAGATCTACAGGGCCTCTGGAAACACCATATATTTT. Translating gives CASSEIYRASGNTIYF.

This chain uses TRBV5-6 with TRBJ1-1; possible D gene TRBD1, 5 bases. There are 14 residues in the CDR3. Germline V gene data show CDR1 as SGHDT and CDR2 as YYEEEE. The V end was cut by 2 bases, the J end by 7 bases, with 15 bases between. The CDR3 DNA sequence: TGTGCCAGCAGCTTACCGGGGCGGGGTATTGAAGCTTTCTTT. Its translation: CASSLPGRGIEAFF.

The J gene is TRBJ1-2, the V gene TRBV7-2; D is perhaps TRBD1 (5 bases). CDR1 and CDR2 from the germline V gene are SGHTA and FQGNSA. Trimming pared 4 bases from V and 5 bases from J, leaving 14 bases between. The CDR3 runs to 14 residues. In DNA, the CDR3 is TGTGCCAGCAGCTACCGACAGAAACTGTATGGCTACACCTTC. Protein product: CASSYRQKLYGYTF.

This clone was observed a few times. The chain couples TRBV29-1 to TRBJ2-3; 10 bases map to TRBD1. From germline, CDR1 is SQVTM and CDR2 ANQGSEA. There are 12 residues in the CDR3. V was pared by 4 bases and J by 6 bases, with 1 base of the junction left unmatched. The CDR3 region is CSVGQGADTQYF. DNA of the CDR3: TGCAGCGTTGGACAGGGGGCGGATACGCAGTATTTT.

The genes are TRBV24-1 and TRBJ1-5, with D unresolved. The CDR3 sequence is 12 residues long. The germline V gene encodes CDR1 KGHDR and CDR2 SFDVKD. V lost 4 bases and J 1 base, leaving 1 base between the germline ends. The CDR3 sequence is CATSESNQPQHF. The CDR3 DNA is TGTGCCACCAGTGAGAGCAATCAGCCCCAGCATTTT.

V is TRBV7-2 and J is TRBJ1-1; 7 bases fit TRBD1. J lost 5 bases, V lost 5 bases, and 8 bases had no gene match. CDR3 length equals 14 residues. Per germline, CDR1 SGHTA and CDR2 FQGNSA. The CDR3 here is CASSPTGRKTEAFF. The DNA of the CDR3 is TGTGCCAGCAGCCCGACAGGGCGGAAAACTGAAGCTTTCTTT.

The CDR3 loop reads CASSRGKFGSTEAFF. In nucleotides, the CDR3 is TGTGCCAGCAGCAGGGGGAAGTTCGGGAGCACTGAAGCTTTCTTT. The chain has TRBV5-6 and TRBJ1-1, with D possibly TRBD1 on 6 matching bases. CDR3 length: 15 amino acids. Germline V gives CDR1 SGHDT, CDR2 YYEEEE. Trimming took off 4 bases at V and 4 bases at J, with 17 bases between the two ends.

The chain combines TRBV7-9 with TRBJ2-5, with a weak D call TRBD1 (5 bases). Germline loops: CDR1 SEHNR, CDR2 FQNEAQ (reference sequence). The CDR3 runs 15 residues. V lost 1 base and J lost 1, with 10 bases in between. CDR3 region: CASSLEGMSQETQYF. The CDR3, as DNA: TGTGCCAGCAGCTTAGAGGGGATGAGCCAAGAGACCCAGTACTTC.

This sequence joins TRBV7-2 and TRBJ1-6; D possibly corresponds to TRBD1 (5 bases). CDR3 length: 16 amino acids. Trimming removed 2 bases at V and 7 bases at J, with 15 bases between. The germline gives CDR1 SGHTA, CDR2 FQGNSA. CDR3 protein: CASSLSFQGVNSPLHF. In DNA, the CDR3 is TGTGCCAGCAGCTTAAGCTTCCAGGGCGTGAATTCACCCCTCCACTTT.

The table lists this clone with a few counts. V and J are TRBV18 and TRBJ1-5; TRBD1 matches 10 bases. The CDR3 covers 15 residues. With 4 bases clipped from V and 5 bases from J, the junction kept 5 bases outside the gene matches. Germline V gene data show CDR1 as KGHSH and CDR2 as LQKENI. CDR3 loop: CASSQATGGHQPQHF. The DNA for the CDR3 is TGTGCCAGCTCACAAGCGACAGGGGGCCATCAGCCCCAGCATTTT.